This T cell receptor (beta chain) emerged from a study of metastatic and nonmetastatic thyroid tumors. About the study: It was across blood and tumor or nodule tissue from malignant and benign thyroid patients that repertoires were compared.

No treatment had been given to any patient before thyroid surgery. Original processing notes: The study built a papillary thyroid cancer distant-metastasis classifier from CDR3 differences across clinicopathological groups. MiXCR re-clonotyped the PCR reads for TCRdb. The V and J calls and clone size come from TCRdb's table, not from the authors' own analysis. The sample shows about 26,000 clones, approximately 24% of them seen only once. The CDR3 is 13 amino acids. V was trimmed by 2 bases and J by 2 bases, leaving 4 bases between them. Germline V gives CDR1 MNHNY, CDR2 SVGAGI (reference sequence). This clone has ten or more counts. Antigen specificity is unknown. Study-level points and caveats: Malignant thyroid tumors reportedly exceeded benign nodules significantly in TCR beta diversity, with the difference appearing in blood and tumor.

This clonotype was obtained from a female donor with papillary thyroid cancer or a benign thyroid nodule (not recorded which). Some clones in this sample may be carry-over from other donors' samples. This chain uses TRBV6-6 with TRBJ1-5; the D is unclear. The specimen sequenced was blood. As DNA, the CDR3 is TGTGCCAGCAGTTACAGGGGCAATCAGCCCCAGCATTTT. Protein product: CASSYRGNQPQHF.